Included here is one T cell receptor (beta chain) sequence, with context. The record originates from a study of T cell changes during pregnancy in multiple sclerosis. TCRdb keeps only in-frame clones here, not all; method: immunoSEQ multiplex PCR. The data hold about 44,000 clones, with 89% observed a single time. Specimen: CD4+ T cells from peripheral blood mononuclear cells, collected after pregnancy. The TCR comes from a female donor with multiple sclerosis, enrolled in a pregnancy study.

CDR3 sequence (DNA): TGTGCCAGCAGCTCCGGGACAGGGCCCCACGAGCAGTACTTC. Its protein is CASSSGTGPHEQYF. The chain links TRBV6-5 to TRBJ2-7; 9 bases are shared with TRBD1. The CDR3 has 14 residues. The germline V gene encodes CDR1 MNHEY and CDR2 SVGAGI. The V and J ends lost 6 bases and 5 bases, in that order; junction bases with no gene match: 8.